One sample yielded the 31 T cell receptor beta chains listed below, sequenced in a study of control samples from healthy donors and cancer patients. Measured with immunoSEQ multiplex PCR; TCRdb has only the in-frame clones, and not every one. The sample has 70,000 to 95,000 clones, 87% seen once. The sample was blood. The receptor source for this set is a man in his fifties or sixties in good health.

The chain recombines TRBV30 with TRBJ1-1, with 7 bases matching TRBD1. Germline-derived CDR1 and CDR2 are GTSNPN and SVGIG (reference sequence). V dropped 2 bases and J dropped 3; count of bases not matched to a gene: 9. The length of the CDR3 is 15 residues. The chain's CDR3 is CAWSRDSGRYTEAFF. CDR3 nucleotides: TGTGCCTGGAGTCGGGACAGCGGAAGGTACACTGAAGCTTTCTTT.

J is TRBJ2-3 and V is TRBV5-1; TRBD1 aligns across 8 bases. Germline-derived CDR1 and CDR2 are SGHRS and YFSETQ. V lost 0 bases to trimming and J lost 3 bases; unmatched junction nucleotides: 0. This CDR3 has 14 amino acids. The CDR3 loop is CASSLDRGTDTQYF. DNA for the CDR3: TGCGCCAGCAGCTTGGACAGGGGGACAGATACGCAGTATTTT.

The CDR3 here is CASSDFRDLSPLHF. The CDR3 DNA follows: TGTGCCAGCAGTGATTTTCGAGACCTTTCACCCCTCCACTTT. This chain connects TRBV6-1 to TRBJ1-6; D unclear. From germline, CDR1 is MNHNS and CDR2 SASEGT. This CDR3 contains 14 residues. Trimming took off 3 bases at V and 9 bases at J, with 12 bases between the two ends.

This sequence joins TRBV6-5 and TRBJ2-6; 7 bases line up with TRBD1. CDR1 and CDR2 from the germline V gene are MNHEY and SVGAGI. The CDR3 has 15 residues. J gave up 2 bases and V 7 bases, and 5 bases lay outside the gene matches. The CDR3 region is CASKTTGAGANVLTF. CDR3 sequence (DNA): TGTGCCAGCAAAACTACAGGGGCTGGGGCCAACGTCCTGACTTTC.

The chain has TRBV7-3 and TRBJ2-3; TRBD2 matches 11 bases. The CDR3 covers 16 residues. Germline CDR1 SGHTA, CDR2 FQGTGA. With V trimmed by 5 bases and J by 2 bases, 6 bases remained unmatched. The CDR3 DNA sequence: TGTGCCAGCAGCCCCGGGACTAGCGGAAACACAGATACGCAGTATTTT. It codes for CASSPGTSGNTDTQYF.

This sequence joins TRBV7-2 and TRBJ2-7; TRBD2 is a possible D gene (6 bases). The CDR3 consists of 19 residues. Per germline, CDR1 SGHTA and CDR2 FQGNSA. Deletions cut 2 bases from V and 1 base from J, with 24 bases between. This CDR3 reads CASSLKEFRGTTLSYEQYF. CDR3 bases: TGTGCCAGCAGCTTAAAGGAGTTTCGGGGGACGACCTTGTCCTACGAGCAGTACTTC.

J is TRBJ1-4 and V is TRBV5-3; TRBD1 matches 7 bases. TRBV5-3 is designated an ORF whose function remains uncertain. This CDR3 is built from 20 residues. V was pared by 4 bases and J by 1 base, with 19 bases of the junction left unmatched. CDR3 DNA sequence: TGTGCCAGAAGCATATACCGGACAGGCAACCTTCCAGAAACTAATGAAAAACTGTTTTTT. This sequence encodes CARSIYRTGNLPETNEKLFF.

The CDR3 region is CASSSYAGATDTQYF. CDR3 nucleotides: TGTGCCAGCAGCTCCTATGCAGGGGCGACAGATACGCAGTATTTT. The chain employs TRBV7-2 and TRBJ2-3, with D maybe TRBD1 (6 bases). V was trimmed by 4 bases and J by 3 bases, leaving 14 bases between them. Germline CDR1 and CDR2: SGHTA and FQGNSA. This CDR3 spans 15 amino acids.

The V and J genes are TRBV3-1 (or the pseudogene TRBV3-2) and TRBJ1-2, with D possibly matching TRBD1 (5 bases). The CDR3 runs 19 residues. The germline CDR1 and CDR2 sequences are LGHDT and YNNKEL (reference sequence). V lost 0 bases and J 0 bases, leaving 20 bases between the germline ends. CDR3 in amino acids: CASSQDYRSYRGANYGYTF. The CDR3 DNA reads as TGTGCCAGCAGCCAAGATTATCGGTCTTATCGGGGCGCTAACTATGGCTACACCTTC.

In this sample, this clone turned up a few times. The V call is TRBV2, the J call TRBJ2-2; D remains ambiguous. Between the trimmed V and J ends, which lost 6 bases and 6 bases, there was a span of 14 bases. The CDR3 sequence is 14 residues long. Germline V lookup: CDR1 SNHLY, CDR2 FYNNEI. The CDR3 region has the DNA TGTGCCAGCAGGAGTTCGGTAGTCGCCGGGGAGCTGTTTTTT. This encodes CASRSSVVAGELFF.

The chain has TRBV5-4 and TRBJ2-2, with 8 bases lining up with TRBD2. V lost 6 bases, J lost 1 base, and 5 bases stayed unmatched. This CDR3 is 15 amino acids long. Per germline, CDR1 SGHNT and CDR2 YYREEE (reference sequence). CDR3 region: CASKPAGGNTGELFF. The CDR3, as DNA: TGTGCCAGCAAACCGGCGGGGGGGAACACCGGGGAGCTGTTTTTT.

In DNA form, the CDR3 reads TGCGCCAGCAGTGAGAAAGGGAGCTCCTACAATGAGCAGTTCTTC. Protein sequence: CASSEKGSSYNEQFF. The chain has TRBV10-1 and TRBJ2-1, with D perhaps TRBD2 (5 bases). Deletions cut 2 bases from V and 0 bases from J, with 8 bases between. The CDR3 spans 15 residues. Germline CDR1 and CDR2: WNHNN and SYGVQD (reference sequence).

The V call is TRBV6-6, the J call TRBJ1-2; D may be TRBD1 (5 bases). CDR1 and CDR2 from the germline V gene are MNHNY and SVGAGI (reference sequence). This CDR3 region has 12 residues. V lost 5 bases and J lost 4, with 8 bases in between. CDR3 DNA sequence: TGTGCCAGCAGTATAGGGGCCTATGGCTACACCTTC. Translation gives CASSIGAYGYTF.

A single count supports this clone. The J gene is TRBJ1-5, the V gene TRBV6-5; TRBD1 might be the D (6 bases). The germline CDR1 and CDR2 sequences are MNHEY and SVGAGI. The CDR3 is made up of 13 amino acids. Trimming shortened V by 6 bases and J by 5 bases, and 11 bases separated the two germline ends. CDR3 DNA: TGTGCCAGCAGCCTAAGGGGGGATCAGCCCCAGCATTTT. This encodes CASSLRGDQPQHF.

This clone was observed a single time. V and J are TRBV21-1 and TRBJ2-7; the table's TRBD2 call for D was not verified on the DNA. TRBV21-1 is a recognized pseudogene. The CDR3 sequence is 15 residues long. The CDR3 here is CASSKCGVSSYEQYF. The CDR3 DNA follows: TGTGCCAGCAGCAAATGTGGTGTGAGCTCCTACGAGCAGTACTTC.

In nucleotides, the CDR3 is TGTGCCTGGAGTGTACGATTTGCCCAGTACTTC. This translates into CAWSVRFAQYF. The gene calls are TRBV30 and TRBJ2-5; no clear D. V was cut by 0 bases and J by 9 bases, with 8 bases left in between. The CDR3 runs 11 residues. The germline V gene encodes CDR1 GTSNPN and CDR2 SVGIG (reference sequence).

CDR3 sequence: CASSEGTEAFF. CDR3 DNA: TGTGCCAGCAGCGAGGGGACTGAAGCTTTCTTT. This chain links TRBV12-3 or TRBV12-4 with TRBJ1-1; D may be TRBD1 (5 bases). The length of the CDR3 is 11 residues. The V end was cut by 6 bases, the J end by 5 bases, with 7 bases between.

The rearrangement links TRBV7-2 to TRBJ1-6; a possible D gene is TRBD1 (5 bases). Germline values: CDR1 SGHTA, CDR2 FQGNSA. V was shortened by 3 bases and J by 7 bases, with 19 bases between the two germline ends. The CDR3 consists of 17 residues. Here the CDR3 reads CASSFWGGAGVNSPLHF. CDR3 in DNA: TGTGCCAGCAGCTTTTGGGGAGGCGCGGGGGTCAATTCACCCCTCCACTTT.

This clone showed up just once. The chain has TRBV24-1 and TRBJ2-1, with D perhaps matching TRBD2 (5 bases). The CDR3 is 15 amino acids. Trimming left V 3 bases short and J 9 bases short, with 17 bases between. Germline CDR1 and CDR2: KGHDR and SFDVKD. CDR3 bases: TGTGCCACCAGTGATGCTAGCCCGCGCGGCGGTGAGCAGTTCTTC. Translation gives CATSDASPRGGEQFF.

The CDR3 nucleotides read TGTGCCAGCAGTGAAATACAGGGATCGGGACCTCGGCCCCAGCATTTT. It codes for CASSEIQGSGPRPQHF. The chain links TRBV2 to TRBJ1-5; possible D gene TRBD1, 6 bases. CDR3 length equals 16 residues. Germline values: CDR1 SNHLY, CDR2 FYNNEI. V lost 2 bases and J 9 bases, leaving 20 bases between the germline ends.

The rearrangement joins TRBV9 to TRBJ2-1; D is possibly TRBD2 (6 bases). The V end lost 4 bases, the J end lost 0 bases, and 14 bases lay between the germline ends. Germline CDR1 SGDLS, CDR2 YYNGEE. This CDR3 is 16 amino acids long. The CDR3 loop is CASSSPQRVSYNEQFF. The CDR3 DNA sequence: TGTGCCAGCAGCTCCCCACAGCGGGTCTCCTACAATGAGCAGTTCTTC.

The chain links TRBV4-1 to TRBJ1-2, with 7 nucleotides matching TRBD1. The length of the CDR3 is 18 residues. Germline CDR1 reads MGHRA; CDR2 reads YSYEKL. The trim removed 1 base at V and 0 bases at J, leaving 11 bases unmatched. The CDR3 protein is CASSQAVKGAVTNYGYTF. The DNA for the CDR3 is TGCGCCAGCAGCCAAGCGGTAAAGGGGGCAGTGACTAACTATGGCTACACCTTC.

The gene calls are TRBV7-2 and TRBJ2-5; no firm D call. Germline assignment: CDR1 SGHTA and CDR2 FQGNSA. CDR3 length equals 15 residues. V was trimmed by 5 bases and J by 5 bases, leaving 18 bases between them. CDR3 sequence: CASSLELAYWETQYF. The CDR3 nucleotides read TGTGCCAGCAGCCTAGAGTTGGCTTATTGGGAGACCCAGTACTTC.

This clone was seen only a few times. The chain carries TRBV30 and TRBJ1-4; D call uncertain. V was shortened by 4 bases and J by 8 bases, with 11 bases between the two germline ends. This CDR3 has 12 amino acids. Germline V lookup: CDR1 GTSNPN, CDR2 SVGIG (reference sequence). The CDR3 is CAWTRSREKLFF. The CDR3, as DNA: TGTGCCTGGACGAGGTCGAGGGAAAAACTGTTTTTT. The full variable domain, rest sourced from reference TRBV30 and TRBJ1-4, is SQTIHQWPATLVQPVGSPLSLECTVEGTSNPNLYWYRQAAGRGLQLLFYSVGIGQISSEVPQNLSASRPQDRQFILSSKKLLLSDSGFYLCAWTRSREKLFFGSGTQLSVL.

This sequence joins TRBV3-1 (or the pseudogene TRBV3-2) and TRBJ1-6, with D possibly matching TRBD1 (5 bases). Germline CDR1 LGHDT, CDR2 YNNKEL (reference sequence). The CDR3 consists of 15 residues. V lost 3 bases, J lost 10 bases, and 16 bases lay in between. The CDR3 DNA is TGTGCCAGCAGCCACCCCGGGGGGGATGAATCACCCCTCCACTTT. It encodes CASSHPGGDESPLHF.

The chain couples TRBV5-8 to TRBJ2-1; 8 bases are a match to TRBD2. The V gene end was trimmed by 4 bases and the J gene end by 10 bases; junction bases not matched to a gene: 7. This CDR3 contains 13 residues. Germline-derived CDR1 and CDR2 are SGHTS and YDEGEE. The CDR3 nucleotides read TGTGCCAGCAGCGGGGAGCGCGGGGGGGAGCAGTTCTTC. This sequence encodes CASSGERGGEQFF.

The gene calls are TRBV27 and TRBJ1-6, with D tentatively TRBD1 (6 bases). V gave up 0 bases and J gave up 10 bases, with 16 bases separating them. Looked up from germline, CDR1 is MNHEY and CDR2 is SMNVEV (reference sequence). This CDR3 has 16 amino acids. The CDR3 loop reads CASSLSAGAVGSPLHF. The CDR3 bases are TGTGCCAGCAGTTTATCGGCAGGGGCGGTGGGGTCACCCCTCCACTTT.

The chain is built from TRBV24-1 and TRBJ2-3, with 7 bases fitting TRBD1. The J segment lost 1 base and the V segment lost 6 bases, leaving 9 bases of the junction unmatched. Per germline, CDR1 KGHDR and CDR2 SFDVKD. The CDR3 has 16 residues. The CDR3 spells CATSKRGTAGTDTQYF. The CDR3 DNA reads as TGTGCCACCAGTAAACGTGGGACAGCAGGCACAGATACGCAGTATTTT.

The chain has TRBV23-1 and TRBJ2-7; 8 positions agree with TRBD1. TRBV23-1 is an open reading frame, and its role is uncertain. Unmatched junction bases numbered 6, after V lost 2 bases and J lost 3 bases. The CDR3 spans 15 residues. CDR3 protein: CASSQRDRSSYEQYV. CDR3 DNA sequence: TGCGCCAGCAGTCAACGGGACAGGTCGAGCTACGAGCAGTACGTC.

The chain couples TRBV9 to TRBJ1-6; D might be TRBD1 (5 bases). The CDR3 length is 14 residues. Trimming removed 0 bases at V and 7 bases at J, with 8 bases between. Germline V gives CDR1 SGDLS, CDR2 YYNGEE. CDR3 DNA sequence: TGTGCCAGCAGCGTAGGGGGGGACAATTCACCCCTCCACTTT. Protein product: CASSVGGDNSPLHF.

The chain links TRBV3-1 (or the pseudogene TRBV3-2) to TRBJ2-5; 10 bases line up with TRBD2. This CDR3 spans 15 amino acids. The germline V gene encodes CDR1 LGHDT and CDR2 YNNKEL (reference sequence). J gave up 4 bases and V 0 bases, and 2 bases lay outside the gene matches. The CDR3 spells CASSQELAGVETQYF. The CDR3 coding sequence is TGTGCCAGCAGCCAAGAGCTAGCGGGAGTAGAGACCCAGTACTTC.